These 22 T cell receptor beta chains came from one sample sequenced in a study of Ad26.COV2.S vaccination and SARS-CoV-2 variants. TCRdb keeps only in-frame clones here, not all; method: immunoSEQ multiplex PCR. The data show around 320,000 clones, around 83% seen once. Treatment given: some 20 received Ad26.COV2.S at low or high dose, single or two shots; about five received placebo; per-sample allocation not given. After the first vaccine or placebo injection, samples were drawn on day 63. Material: peripheral blood, obtained in a trial of Ad26.COV2.S vaccine versus placebo. The receptors were gathered from a person aged 18 to 59 who received the Ad26.COV2.S COVID-19 vaccine or a placebo.

The chain is built from TRBV27 and TRBJ1-1; D unclear. Trimming shortened V by 3 bases and J by 7 bases, and 9 bases separated the two germline ends. The length of the CDR3 is 12 residues. CDR1 is MNHEY, CDR2 SMNVEV, per germline (reference sequence). Here the CDR3 DNA reads TGTGCCAGCAGTTTCCTAAACCGTGAAGCTTTCTTT. Amino acid sequence: CASSFLNREAFF.

The chain joins TRBV7-2 to TRBJ2-3; possible D gene TRBD2, 5 bases. V shed 5 bases and J shed 4 bases, with 13 bases lying between them. Germline values: CDR1 SGHTA, CDR2 FQGNSA. The CDR3 sequence is 14 residues long. CDR3 nucleotides: TGTGCCAGCAGCCCTAGGACGGAGGCAGATACGCAGTATTTT. This sequence encodes CASSPRTEADTQYF.

The CDR3 DNA follows: TGTGCCAGCACCCCCACAGGGCCCTACGAGCAGTACTTC. Amino acid sequence: CASTPTGPYEQYF. V is TRBV11-2 and J is TRBJ2-7; maybe TRBD1 (6 bases). Germline values: CDR1 SGHAT, CDR2 FQNNGV. The CDR3 is 13 residues long. Trimming shortened V by 7 bases and J by 2 bases, and 12 bases separated the two germline ends.

CDR3: CASSPVCSFFNEQFF. The CDR3 DNA is TGTGCCAGCAGCCCGGTCTGCTCCTTTTTCAATGAGCAGTTCTTC. V is TRBV21-1 and J is TRBJ2-1; the table's D call, TRBD2, was not checked against the DNA. TRBV21-1 is reported as a pseudogene. CDR3 length: 15 residues.

This clone was detected only once. Compared with germline, one end of the junction differs, possibly owing to a read error. The rearrangement uses TRBV30 and TRBJ1-4; D ambiguous. Germline values: CDR1 GTSNPN, CDR2 SVGIG (reference sequence). The length of the CDR3 is 15 residues. CDR3 protein: CAWRPTRAINEKLFF. The CDR3 nucleotides read TGTGCCTGGAGGCCTACAAGGGCCATTAATGAGAAACTGTTTTTT. Filled out from reference TRBV30 and TRBJ1-4, the complete variable domain reads SQTIHQWPATLVQPVGSPLSLECTVEGTSNPNLYWYRQAAGRGLQLLFYSVGIGQISSEVPQNLSASRPQDRQFILSSKKLLLSDSGFYLCAWRPTRAINEKLFFGSGTQLSVL.

The gene calls are TRBV9 and TRBJ1-2, with D possibly TRBD1 on 6 matching bases. Germline-derived CDR1 and CDR2 are SGDLS and YYNGEE. This CDR3 comprises 15 residues. Trimming stripped 4 bases from V and 4 bases from J, with 17 bases between. The CDR3 DNA follows: TGTGCCAGCAGCCGAGGGGGACACACAACCTATGGCTACACCTTC. Its protein product is CASSRGGHTTYGYTF.

This clone has just a few counts. The chain couples TRBV18 to TRBJ2-1; maybe TRBD2 (6 bases). The V and J ends lost 3 bases and 0 bases respectively, with 12 bases between them. The V gene's germline CDR1 is KGHSH and CDR2 LQKENI. The CDR3 length is 16 residues. CDR3 DNA: TGTGCCAGCTCACCTGTTTCGACTAGCTCCTACAATGAGCAGTTCTTC. Its translation is CASSPVSTSSYNEQFF.

The CDR3 sequence is CASSDSYQPQHF. CDR3 DNA sequence: TGTGCCAGCAGTGACAGTTATCAGCCCCAGCATTTT. This chain uses TRBV6-2 or TRBV6-3 with TRBJ1-5; possible D gene TRBD1, 5 bases. Germline V lookup: CDR1 MNHEY, CDR2 SVGEGT. The CDR3 sequence is 12 residues long. Trimming pared 5 bases from V and 5 bases from J, leaving 7 bases between.

This chain links TRBV18 with TRBJ2-5; D unclear. CDR1 is KGHSH, CDR2 LQKENI, per germline. The CDR3 runs 13 residues. Trimming pared 0 bases from V and 4 bases from J, leaving 6 bases between. The CDR3 region has the DNA TGTGCCAGCTCACCACCGGACGGAGAGACCCAGTACTTC. Residues: CASSPPDGETQYF.

The J gene is TRBJ1-2, the V gene TRBV30; D is unclear. Trimming took 6 bases from V and 4 from J, leaving 12 bases between them. Germline CDR1 is GTSNPN and CDR2 is SVGIG (reference sequence). This CDR3 has 12 amino acids. The chain's CDR3 is CACSARGYGYTF. The CDR3 DNA reads TGTGCCTGTTCAGCTCGTGGCTATGGCTACACCTTC.

The sample holds one count of this clone. The gene calls are TRBV6-5 and TRBJ1-1, with 10 bases that match TRBD1. Germline V gives CDR1 MNHEY, CDR2 SVGAGI. The CDR3 extends over 14 amino acids. Trimming at V came to 2 bases and at J to 5 bases, leaving 2 bases not matched to a gene. The CDR3, as DNA: TGTGCCAGCAGTTACGGGACAGGGGATACTGAAGCTTTCTTT. It translates to CASSYGTGDTEAFF.

The rearrangement joins TRBV7-6 to TRBJ2-7; D may be TRBD1 (5 bases). The CDR3 is made up of 13 amino acids. V was clipped by 6 bases and J by 3 bases, with 12 bases between them. CDR1 and CDR2 from the germline V gene are SGHVS and FNYEAQ. CDR3: CASSLAQGYEQYF. CDR3 nucleotides: TGTGCCAGCAGTTTGGCCCAGGGCTACGAGCAGTACTTC.

This chain joins TRBV18 and TRBJ1-2, with 7 nucleotides matching TRBD1. The CDR3 runs to 15 residues. The J segment lost 3 bases and the V segment lost 2 bases, leaving 6 bases of the junction unmatched. Germline-derived CDR1 and CDR2 are KGHSH and LQKENI. The CDR3 DNA sequence: TGTGCCAGCTCACCATTCTGGACAGGCGACTATGGCTACACCTTC. Residues: CASSPFWTGDYGYTF. Filled out from reference TRBV18 and TRBJ1-2, the complete variable domain reads NAGVMQNPRHLVRRRGQEARLRCSPMKGHSHVYWYRQLPEEGLKFMVYLQKENIIDESGMPKERFSAEFPKEGPSILRIQQVVRGDSAAYFCASSPFWTGDYGYTFGSGTRLTVV.

The V gene is TRBV28, the J gene TRBJ1-3; no definite D call. Per germline, CDR1 MDHEN and CDR2 SYDVKM. V lost 6 bases and J lost 0, with 6 bases in between. The CDR3 runs 13 residues. The CDR3 DNA is TGTGCCAGCAGCCGGGACTCTGGAAACACCATATATTTT. Translating it yields CASSRDSGNTIYF.

This clone was counted a few times. The chain has TRBV6-6 and TRBJ1-1; 7 positions agree with TRBD1. Germline-derived CDR1 and CDR2 are MNHNY and SVGAGI (reference sequence). V dropped 4 bases and J dropped 5; count of bases not matched to a gene: 10. This CDR3 spans 15 amino acids. In DNA, the CDR3 is TGTGCCAGCAGTTTTCCGCTAGGGACAGTAACTGAAGCTTTCTTT. Encoded protein: CASSFPLGTVTEAFF.

V and J are TRBV4-2 and TRBJ1-1; D not certain. The CDR3 spans 13 residues. Between the trimmed V and J ends, which lost 7 bases and 0 bases, there was a span of 9 bases. Per germline, CDR1 LGHNA and CDR2 YNFKEQ. Here the CDR3 DNA reads TGTGCCAGCACCCTGGTTCTGAACACTGAAGCTTTCTTT. Protein product: CASTLVLNTEAFF.

This clone was seen a handful of times. The V and J genes are TRBV5-1 and TRBJ1-6, with 9 bases aligning to TRBD1. The CDR3 sequence is 15 residues long. Losses at the gene ends were 4 bases for V and 7 bases for J; bases not matched to a gene: 6. The germline gives CDR1 SGHRS, CDR2 YFSETQ. The CDR3 DNA follows: TGCGCCAGCAGCGCCGGGACAGGGCCCAATTCACCCCTCCACTTT. It translates to CASSAGTGPNSPLHF.

V gene TRBV5-4 combines with J gene TRBJ1-1, with 9 bases matching TRBD1. The CDR3 is made up of 14 amino acids. The V segment lost 4 bases and the J segment 1 base; nucleotides outside the gene matches: 2. The V gene's germline CDR1 is SGHNT and CDR2 YYREEE (reference sequence). Here the CDR3 DNA reads TGTGCCAGCAGCCTGACAGGGGGGAACACTGAAGCTTTCTTT. Its protein product is CASSLTGGNTEAFF.

V gene TRBV28 combines with J gene TRBJ1-5; possibly TRBD1 for D (6 bases). The CDR3 covers 14 residues. V gave up 6 bases and J gave up 1 base, with 10 bases separating them. The germline V gene encodes CDR1 MDHEN and CDR2 SYDVKM. The CDR3 is CASRDSLSNQPQHF. The DNA for the CDR3 is TGTGCCAGCAGGGACAGCTTAAGCAATCAGCCCCAGCATTTT.

This clone was counted a few times. The V and J genes are TRBV7-9 and TRBJ2-7; 8 nucleotides line up with TRBD1. The J segment lost 4 bases and the V segment lost 1 base, leaving 0 bases of the junction unmatched. This CDR3 comprises 13 residues. The germline CDR1 and CDR2 sequences are SEHNR and FQNEAQ (reference sequence). The CDR3 region has the DNA TGTGCCAGCAGCTTAGGGACAGGGTACGAGCAGTACTTC. It is translated as CASSLGTGYEQYF. The variable domain in full, completed from reference TRBV7-9 and TRBJ2-7, reads DTGVSQNPRHKITKRGQNVTFRCDPISEHNRLYWYRQTLGQGPEFLTYFQNEAQLEKSRLLSDRFSAERPKGSFSTLEIQRTEQGDSAMYLCASSLGTGYEQYFGPGTRLTVT.

V is TRBV9 and J is TRBJ1-2, with TRBD1 matching 8 bases. Trimming took 0 bases from V and 6 from J; bases not matched to a gene: 10. The CDR3 is made up of 16 amino acids. Germline lookup yields CDR1 SGDLS and CDR2 YYNGEE. The chain's CDR3 is CASSVDRGQVFDGYTF. In DNA, the CDR3 is TGTGCCAGCAGCGTAGACCGGGGACAGGTTTTCGATGGCTACACCTTC.

V and J are TRBV24-1 and TRBJ2-1, with a possible D match to TRBD1 (5 bases). CDR3 length: 16 residues. V shed 2 bases and J shed 2 bases, with 12 bases lying between them. CDR1 is KGHDR and CDR2 is SFDVKD in the germline V gene. CDR3 in DNA: TGTGCCACCAGTGATTCCAGGGTCGGAGCCTACAATGAGCAGTTCTTC. Protein product: CATSDSRVGAYNEQFF.